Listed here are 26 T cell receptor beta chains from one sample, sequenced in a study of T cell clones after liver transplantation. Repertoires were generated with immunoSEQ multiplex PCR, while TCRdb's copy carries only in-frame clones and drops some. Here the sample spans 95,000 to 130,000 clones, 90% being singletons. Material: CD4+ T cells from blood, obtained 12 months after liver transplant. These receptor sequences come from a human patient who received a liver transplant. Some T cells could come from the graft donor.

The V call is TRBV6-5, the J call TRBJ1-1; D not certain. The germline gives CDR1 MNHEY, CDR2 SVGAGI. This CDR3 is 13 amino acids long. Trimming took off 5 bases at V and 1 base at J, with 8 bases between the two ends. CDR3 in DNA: TGTGCCAGCAGTCTCATCCCGAACACTGAAGCTTTCTTT. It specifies CASSLIPNTEAFF.

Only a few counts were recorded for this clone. CDR3 nucleotides: TGTGCCAGCAGCTTAGGCGCTAGCTTCACAGATACGCAGTATTTT. It specifies CASSLGASFTDTQYF. The chain employs TRBV7-9 and TRBJ2-3; perhaps TRBD2 as D (5 bases). Germline-derived CDR1 and CDR2 are SEHNR and FQNEAQ (reference sequence). V lost 1 base to trimming and J lost 2 bases, with 10 bases between them. The CDR3 loop spans 15 amino acids.

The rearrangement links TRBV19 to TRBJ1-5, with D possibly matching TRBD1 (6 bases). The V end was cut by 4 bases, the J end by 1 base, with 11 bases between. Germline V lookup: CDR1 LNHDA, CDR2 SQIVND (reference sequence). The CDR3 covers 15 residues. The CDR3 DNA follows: TGTGCCAGTAGTAAAACAGGGTACAGCAATCAGCCCCAGCATTTT. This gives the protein CASSKTGYSNQPQHF.

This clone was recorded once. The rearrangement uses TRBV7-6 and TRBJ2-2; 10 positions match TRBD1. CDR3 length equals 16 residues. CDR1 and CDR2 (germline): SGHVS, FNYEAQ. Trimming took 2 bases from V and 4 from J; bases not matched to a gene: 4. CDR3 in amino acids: CASSLPGTGATGELFF. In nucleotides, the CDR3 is TGTGCCAGCAGCTTACCGGGGACAGGGGCCACCGGGGAGCTGTTTTTT.

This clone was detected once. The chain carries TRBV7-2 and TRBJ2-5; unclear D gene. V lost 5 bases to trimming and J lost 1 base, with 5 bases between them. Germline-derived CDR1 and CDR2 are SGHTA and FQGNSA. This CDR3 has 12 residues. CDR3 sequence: CASSHLQETQYF. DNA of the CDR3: TGTGCCAGCAGCCACCTCCAAGAGACCCAGTACTTC.

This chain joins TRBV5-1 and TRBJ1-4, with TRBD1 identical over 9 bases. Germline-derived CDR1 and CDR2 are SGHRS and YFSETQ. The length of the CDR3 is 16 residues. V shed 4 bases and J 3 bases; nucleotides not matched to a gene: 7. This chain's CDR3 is CASSDHRGRANEKLFF. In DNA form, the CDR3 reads TGCGCCAGCAGCGACCACAGGGGGCGGGCTAATGAAAAACTGTTTTTT.

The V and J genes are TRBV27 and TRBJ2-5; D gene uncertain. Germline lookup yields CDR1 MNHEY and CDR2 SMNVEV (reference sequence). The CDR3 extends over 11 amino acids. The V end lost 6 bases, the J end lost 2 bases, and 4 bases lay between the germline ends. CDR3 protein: CASRQQETQYF. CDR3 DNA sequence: TGTGCCAGCAGACAACAAGAGACCCAGTACTTC.

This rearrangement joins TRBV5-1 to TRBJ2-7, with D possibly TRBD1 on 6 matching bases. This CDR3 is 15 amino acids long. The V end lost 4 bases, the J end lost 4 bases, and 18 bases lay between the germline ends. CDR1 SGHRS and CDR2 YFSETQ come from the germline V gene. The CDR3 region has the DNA TGCGCCAGCAGCCCCAGAGGGGGACCAGGTTACGAGCAGTACTTC. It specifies CASSPRGGPGYEQYF.

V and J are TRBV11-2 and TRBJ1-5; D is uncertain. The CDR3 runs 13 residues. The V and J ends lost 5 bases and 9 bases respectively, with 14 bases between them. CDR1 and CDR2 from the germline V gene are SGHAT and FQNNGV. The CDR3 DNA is TGTGCCAGCAGCGCGAATGGAGGATCGCCCCAGCATTTT. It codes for CASSANGGSPQHF.

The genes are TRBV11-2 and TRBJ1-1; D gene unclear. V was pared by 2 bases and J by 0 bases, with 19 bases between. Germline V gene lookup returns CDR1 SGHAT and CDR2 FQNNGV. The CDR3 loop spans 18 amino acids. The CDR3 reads CASSLRPGVAGLNTEAFF. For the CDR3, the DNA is TGTGCCAGCAGCTTAAGGCCTGGGGTGGCAGGTCTGAACACTGAAGCTTTCTTT.

The CDR3 protein is CASSERAGDGTQYF. CDR3 nucleotides: TGTGCCAGCAGTGAAAGGGCTGGGGACGGGACCCAGTACTTC. The chain joins TRBV2 to TRBJ2-5; the D call may be TRBD1 or TRBD2 (5 bases each). Between the trimmed V and J ends, which lost 2 bases and 7 bases, there was a span of 14 bases. The CDR3 totals 14 residues. Germline V gene data show CDR1 as SNHLY and CDR2 as FYNNEI. Filled out from reference TRBV2 and TRBJ2-5, the complete variable domain reads EPEVTQTPSHQVTQMGQEVILRCVPISNHLYFYWYRQILGQKVEFLVSFYNNEISEKSEIFDDQFSVERPDGSNFTLKIRSTKLEDSAMYFCASSERAGDGTQYFGPGTRLLVL.

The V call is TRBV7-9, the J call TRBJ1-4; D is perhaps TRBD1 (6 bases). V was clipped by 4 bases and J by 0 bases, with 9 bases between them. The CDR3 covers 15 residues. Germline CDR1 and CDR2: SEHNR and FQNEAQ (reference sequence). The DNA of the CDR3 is TGTGCCAGCAGCTCAGGGGATGCAACTAATGAAAAACTGTTTTTT. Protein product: CASSSGDATNEKLFF.

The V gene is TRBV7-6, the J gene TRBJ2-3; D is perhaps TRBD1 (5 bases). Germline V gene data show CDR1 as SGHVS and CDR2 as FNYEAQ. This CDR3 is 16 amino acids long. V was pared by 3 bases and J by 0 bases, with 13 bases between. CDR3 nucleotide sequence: TGTGCCAGCAGCTTGGGTTCTCCAGGGAGCACAGATACGCAGTATTTT. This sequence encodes CASSLGSPGSTDTQYF.

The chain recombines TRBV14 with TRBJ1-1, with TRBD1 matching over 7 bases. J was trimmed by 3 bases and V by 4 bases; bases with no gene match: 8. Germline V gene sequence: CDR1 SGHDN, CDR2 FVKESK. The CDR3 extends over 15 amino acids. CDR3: CASSRRTGRDTEAFF. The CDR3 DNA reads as TGTGCCAGCAGCCGACGGACAGGTCGGGACACTGAAGCTTTCTTT.

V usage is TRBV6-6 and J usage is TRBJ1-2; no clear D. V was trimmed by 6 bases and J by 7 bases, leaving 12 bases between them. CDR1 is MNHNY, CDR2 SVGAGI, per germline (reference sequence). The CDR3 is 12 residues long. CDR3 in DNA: TGTGCCAGCAGGATGGAGGGCGGTGGCTACACCTTC. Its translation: CASRMEGGGYTF.

The CDR3, as DNA: TGTGCCAGCAGTTCACACGACAGGGGGAACGGGTACTTC. This gives the protein CASSSHDRGNGYF. V is TRBV28 and J is TRBJ2-7, with 9 positions matching TRBD1. The germline CDR1 and CDR2 sequences are MDHEN and SYDVKM. The CDR3 extends over 13 amino acids. V shed 4 bases and J 12 bases; nucleotides not matched to a gene: 10.

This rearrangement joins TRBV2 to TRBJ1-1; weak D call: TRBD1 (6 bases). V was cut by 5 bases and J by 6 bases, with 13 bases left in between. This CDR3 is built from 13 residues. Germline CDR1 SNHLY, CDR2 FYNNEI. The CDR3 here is CASSRETGAEAFF. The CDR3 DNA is TGTGCCAGCAGTAGGGAGACAGGAGCTGAAGCTTTCTTT.

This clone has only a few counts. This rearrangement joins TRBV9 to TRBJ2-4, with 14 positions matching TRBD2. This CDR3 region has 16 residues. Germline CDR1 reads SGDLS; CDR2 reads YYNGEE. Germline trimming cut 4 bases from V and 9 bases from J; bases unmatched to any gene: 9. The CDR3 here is CASSPPGTSGSSIQYF. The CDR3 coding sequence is TGTGCCAGCAGCCCTCCAGGGACTAGCGGGAGTAGCATTCAGTACTTC.

Here the CDR3 reads CASSERQGNQPQHF. The CDR3 DNA reads TGTGCCAGCAGCGAGAGACAGGGGAATCAGCCCCAGCATTTT. The chain combines TRBV28 with TRBJ1-5; 8 bases align to TRBD1. CDR1 is MDHEN, CDR2 SYDVKM, per germline. The CDR3 is 14 residues long. Unmatched junction bases numbered 5, after V lost 6 bases and J lost 4 bases.

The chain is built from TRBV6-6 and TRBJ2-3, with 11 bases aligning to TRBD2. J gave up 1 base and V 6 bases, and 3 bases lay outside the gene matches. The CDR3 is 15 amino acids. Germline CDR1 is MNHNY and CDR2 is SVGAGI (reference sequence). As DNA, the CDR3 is TGTGCCAGCAGCACGGGACTAGCGGGCACAGATACGCAGTATTTT. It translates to CASSTGLAGTDTQYF.

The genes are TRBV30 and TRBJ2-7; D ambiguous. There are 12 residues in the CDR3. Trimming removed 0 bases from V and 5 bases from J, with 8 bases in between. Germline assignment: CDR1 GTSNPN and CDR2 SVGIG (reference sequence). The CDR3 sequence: CAWSVESHEQYF. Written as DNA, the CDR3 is TGTGCCTGGAGTGTTGAGAGCCACGAGCAGTACTTC.

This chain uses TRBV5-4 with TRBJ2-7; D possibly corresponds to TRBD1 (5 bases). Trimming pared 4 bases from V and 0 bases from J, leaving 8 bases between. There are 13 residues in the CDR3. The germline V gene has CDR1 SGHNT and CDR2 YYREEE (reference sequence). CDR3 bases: TGTGCCAGCAGCCTGGACACCTCCTACGAGCAGTACTTC. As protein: CASSLDTSYEQYF.

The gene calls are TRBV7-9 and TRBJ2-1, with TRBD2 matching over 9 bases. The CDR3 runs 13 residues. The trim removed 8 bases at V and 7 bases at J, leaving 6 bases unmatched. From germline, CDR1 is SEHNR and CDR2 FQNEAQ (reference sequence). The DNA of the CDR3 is TGTGCCAGCGGACATAGCGGGAGTAATGAGCAGTTCTTC. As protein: CASGHSGSNEQFF.

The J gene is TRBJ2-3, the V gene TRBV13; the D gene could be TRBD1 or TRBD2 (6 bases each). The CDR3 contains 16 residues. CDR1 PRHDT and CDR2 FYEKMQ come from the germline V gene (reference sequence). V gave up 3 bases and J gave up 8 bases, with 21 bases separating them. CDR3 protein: CASSFGPGEADGTQYF. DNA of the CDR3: TGTGCCAGCAGCTTCGGTCCAGGGGAGGCTGATGGTACGCAGTATTTT.

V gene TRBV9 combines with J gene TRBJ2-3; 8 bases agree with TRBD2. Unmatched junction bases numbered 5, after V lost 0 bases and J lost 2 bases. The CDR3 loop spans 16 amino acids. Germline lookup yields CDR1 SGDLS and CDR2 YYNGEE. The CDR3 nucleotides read TGTGCCAGCAGCGTAGACCCGGGAGGGATCACAGATACGCAGTATTTT. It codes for CASSVDPGGITDTQYF. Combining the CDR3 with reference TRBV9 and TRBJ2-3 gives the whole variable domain DSGVTQTPKHLITATGQRVTLRCSPRSGDLSVYWYQQSLDQGLQFLIQYYNGEERAKGNILERFSAQQFPDLHSELNLSSLELGDSALYFCASSVDPGGITDTQYFGPGTRLTVL.

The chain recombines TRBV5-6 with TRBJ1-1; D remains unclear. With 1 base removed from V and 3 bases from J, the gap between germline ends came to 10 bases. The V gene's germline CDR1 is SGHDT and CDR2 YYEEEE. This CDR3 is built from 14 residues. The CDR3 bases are TGTGCCAGCAGCTTGATGGGCGTGTACACTGAAGCTTTCTTT. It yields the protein CASSLMGVYTEAFF.